Listed here are 10 T cell receptor beta chains from one sample, sequenced in a study of T cell changes during pregnancy in multiple sclerosis. Assay: immunoSEQ multiplex PCR; the TCRdb copy retains only in-frame clones and omits some. Of some 40,000 clones in the sample, 90% to 95% were seen once. Material: CD4+ T cells from peripheral blood mononuclear cells, obtained in the first trimester of pregnancy. These TCRs come from a female donor with multiple sclerosis, enrolled in a pregnancy study.

V and J are TRBV7-3 and TRBJ2-3; 14 bases map to TRBD2. Germline V gene lookup returns CDR1 SGHTA and CDR2 FQGTGA. This CDR3 contains 16 residues. The V gene end was trimmed by 5 bases and the J gene end by 7 bases; junction bases not matched to a gene: 8. The CDR3 nucleotides read TGTGCCAGCAGCCTGGGACTAGCGGGAGAAAGGAATACGCAGTATTTT. It encodes CASSLGLAGERNTQYF.

This chain links TRBV6-6 with TRBJ2-7; 7 bases align to TRBD1. The CDR3 is made up of 15 amino acids. Germline V CDR1 and CDR2: MNHNY, SVGAGI (reference sequence). J gave up 3 bases and V 4 bases, and 9 bases lay outside the gene matches. The CDR3 spells CASSSPTGSLYEQYF. For the CDR3, the DNA is TGTGCCAGCAGTTCCCCGACAGGGAGCCTCTACGAGCAGTACTTC.

The rearrangement joins TRBV10-1 to TRBJ2-7, with 9 bases lining up with TRBD1. Germline V CDR1 and CDR2: WNHNN, SYGVQD (reference sequence). V shed 7 bases, J shed 6 bases, and the junction held 10 bases outside the gene matches. The CDR3 loop spans 14 amino acids. The CDR3 sequence: CASNHGTGFGEQYF. CDR3 sequence (DNA): TGCGCCAGCAATCACGGGACAGGGTTCGGCGAGCAGTACTTC.

This chain joins TRBV13 and TRBJ2-5, with TRBD2 identical over 8 bases. V shed 4 bases, J shed 0 bases, and the junction held 4 bases outside the gene matches. Germline V lookup: CDR1 PRHDT, CDR2 FYEKMQ (reference sequence). The CDR3 has 15 amino acids. The CDR3, as DNA: TGTGCCAGCAGCTCAGCGGGAGTCAACCAAGAGACCCAGTACTTC. Its protein product is CASSSAGVNQETQYF.

This sequence joins TRBV7-6 and TRBJ2-2; TRBD2 matches 8 bases. The J segment lost 7 bases and the V segment lost 4 bases, leaving 11 bases of the junction unmatched. From germline, CDR1 is SGHVS and CDR2 FNYEAQ. The CDR3 is 16 amino acids. The CDR3 loop reads CASSSLGLAGGGELFF. CDR3 DNA: TGTGCCAGCAGCTCCCTTGGACTAGCCGGGGGCGGGGAGCTGTTTTTT.

The gene calls are TRBV2 and TRBJ2-1; 11 positions match TRBD2. The CDR3 length is 15 residues. In germline, CDR1 is SNHLY, CDR2 FYNNEI. The trim removed 5 bases at V and 8 bases at J, leaving 8 bases unmatched. Here the CDR3 reads CASSSGLAASDEQFF. DNA of the CDR3: TGTGCCAGCAGTTCGGGACTAGCGGCAAGCGATGAGCAGTTCTTC.

This clone was counted a single time. V is TRBV5-1 and J is TRBJ1-1; D is ambiguous. The CDR3 runs to 15 residues. CDR1 and CDR2 from the germline V gene are SGHRS and YFSETQ. Trimming removed 4 bases from V and 0 bases from J, with 13 bases in between. This chain's CDR3 is CASSRMQALNTEAFF. The CDR3 nucleotides read TGCGCCAGCAGCCGGATGCAGGCTCTGAACACTGAAGCTTTCTTT.

CDR3 nucleotides: TGTGCCAGCAGCCAAGATAAGGTCGTACCGGGACTAGCGGGATTCCATGAGCAGTTCTTC. It is translated as CASSQDKVVPGLAGFHEQFF. This chain links TRBV14 with TRBJ2-1; 13 bases line up with TRBD2. Germline V lookup: CDR1 SGHDN, CDR2 FVKESK. CDR3 length: 20 amino acids. Trimming cost V 0 bases and J 8 bases; bases outside gene matches: 16.

The chain uses TRBV19 and TRBJ2-7; 11 nucleotides agree with TRBD1. The CDR3 is 15 residues long. Germline CDR1 and CDR2: LNHDA and SQIVND (reference sequence). The V segment lost 3 bases and the J segment 2 bases; nucleotides outside the gene matches: 3. CDR3 in DNA: TGTGCCAGTAGTATCCGGGACAGGGGGACCTACGAGCAGTACTTC. Its translation is CASSIRDRGTYEQYF.

The rearrangement uses TRBV15 and TRBJ1-5; D remains ambiguous. Germline CDR1 reads LNHNV; CDR2 reads YYDKDF (reference sequence). The CDR3 has 15 residues. V lost 3 bases and J 1 base, leaving 10 bases between the germline ends. The CDR3 region has the DNA TGTGCCACCAGCAGGAAGGGAGTAAGCAATCAGCCCCAGCATTTT. Protein product: CATSRKGVSNQPQHF.